These T cell receptor beta chains were read from a single sample in a study of cytomegalovirus exposure and HLA in healthy donors. The data were produced by immunoSEQ multiplex PCR, yet TCRdb's version contains in-frame clones alone and is incomplete. Of more than 100,000 clones detected, around 89% appear once; the ten largest clones hold 6% to 7%. The sample taken for sequencing was PBMCs. The origin of the receptors is a woman aged 18-30 years in good health and CMV-seropositive. Both conserved end residues are part of each CDR3. A D gene is named only where the DNA matches it firmly. A row's size may be missing; if present it is once, few, many or a size class.

>TRBD1|TRBJ1-1|TRBV7-2|.
CASSFRQGAIFTEAFF
TGTGCCAGCAGCTTTCGACAGGGGGCTATTTTCACTGAAGCTTTCTTT
>.|TRBJ1-1|TRBV6-1|.
CASSEPPGTEAFF
TGTGCCAGCAGTGAACCTCCGGGCACTGAAGCTTTCTTT
>.|TRBJ1-1|TRBV7-9|.
CASSLAAGVNTEAFF
TGTGCCAGCAGCTTAGCTGCAGGTGTGAACACTGAAGCTTTCTTT
>.|TRBJ2-3|TRBV9|once
CASSVGQDTDTQYF
TGTGCCAGCAGCGTAGGACAGGACACAGATACGCAGTATTTT
>TRBD1|TRBJ1-2|TRBV18|.
CASSRGTGSYGYTF
TGTGCCAGCTCCCGGGGGACAGGATCGTATGGCTACACCTTC
>.|TRBJ1-2|TRBV7-6|.
CASSLVEGNGYTF
TGTGCCAGCAGCTTAGTCGAGGGAAATGGCTACACCTTC
>.|TRBJ1-5|TRBV27|.
CASSRTENQPQHF
TGTGCCAGCTCTCGGACAGAAAATCAGCCCCAGCATTTT
>TRBD1|TRBJ1-3|TRBV7-9|few
CASSFGTGSGNTIYF
TGTGCCAGCAGCTTCGGGACAGGGAGTGGAAACACCATATATTTT
>.|TRBJ2-7|TRBV5-8|.
CASSLAYGGPYEQYF
TGTGCCAGCAGCTTGGCGTATGGCGGCCCCTACGAGCAGTACTTC
>.|TRBJ2-2|TRBV14|.
CASSPQVTGELFF
TGTGCCAGCAGCCCACAGGTTACCGGGGAGCTGTTTTTT
>.|TRBJ1-2|TRBV27|.
CASSSYSNYGYTF
TGTGCCAGCAGTTCCTACAGTAACTATGGCTACACCTTC
>.|TRBJ2-3|TRBV9|.
CASSVVGGFTDTQYF
TGTGCCAGCAGCGTAGTAGGCGGGTTTACAGATACGCAGTATTTT
>TRBD1|TRBJ1-1|TRBV23-1|once
CASSLQGALAFF
TGCGCCAGCAGCTTACAGGGGGCACTCGCTTTCTTT
>.|TRBJ2-1|TRBV7-7|once
CASSLTGRGNEQFF
TGTGCTAGCAGCTTGACAGGGCGGGGCAATGAGCAGTTCTTC
>.|TRBJ2-3|TRBV30|once
CAWRETGADTQYF
TGTGCCTGGAGGGAGACGGGAGCAGATACGCAGTATTTT
>.|TRBJ2-2|TRBV21-1|once
CASSKGDRGTGELFF
TGTGCCAGCAGCAAAGGAGACAGGGGAACCGGGGAGCTGTTTTTT
>.|TRBJ1-2|TRBV6-5|.
CASFPHRASNYGYTF
TGTGCCAGTTTCCCGCACAGGGCCTCTAACTATGGCTACACCTTC
>.|TRBJ1-1|TRBV6-1|.
CASSEGSPGHKNTEAFF
TGTGCCAGCAGCGAAGGGTCACCGGGACATAAGAACACTGAAGCTTTCTTT
>.|TRBJ1-1|TRBV2|.
CASNSGRSTEAFF
TGTGCCAGCAATTCCGGTAGGAGCACTGAAGCTTTCTTT
>.|TRBJ2-1|TRBV14|.
CASSHNGGEQFF
TGTGCCAGCAGCCATAATGGAGGGGAGCAGTTCTTC
>TRBD1|TRBJ1-1|TRBV5-1|.
CASRSTGGPGEAFF
TGCGCCAGCAGATCTACAGGGGGACCTGGTGAAGCTTTCTTT
>TRBD2|TRBJ2-1|TRBV10-3|once
CAIGSGRSDEQFF
TGTGCCATCGGAAGCGGGAGGAGCGATGAGCAGTTCTTC
>.|TRBJ1-1|TRBV5-1|.
CASSWDGQEAFF
TGCGCCAGCAGCTGGGACGGACAGGAAGCTTTCTTT
>.|TRBJ2-7|TRBV27|once
CASSSGRGTGTAVYEQYF
TGTGCCAGCAGTTCAGGACGGGGGACCGGGACCGCGGTCTACGAGCAGTACTTC
>.|TRBJ2-1|TRBV4-2|.
CASSQASRNEQFF
TGTGCCAGCAGCCAAGCTAGTCGTAATGAGCAGTTCTTC
>TRBD1|TRBJ2-3|TRBV30|.
CAWSAYPDRGDTQYF
TGTGCCTGGAGCGCCTACCCCGACAGGGGAGATACGCAGTATTTT
>.|TRBJ1-4|TRBV6-1|.
CASRPGQRNEKLFF
TGTGCCAGCCGTCCGGGACAAAGGAATGAAAAACTGTTTTTT
>.|TRBJ1-3|TRBV4-2|.
CASSAQNTIYF
TGTGCCAGCAGCGCCCAGAACACCATATATTTT
>TRBD1|TRBJ2-2|TRBV18|.
CASSPLDRGPNTGELFF
TGTGCCAGCTCACCATTGGACAGGGGGCCGAACACCGGGGAGCTGTTTTTT
>.|TRBJ1-2|TRBV19|.
CASSIIQANYGYTF
TGTGCCAGTAGTATAATACAGGCTAACTATGGCTACACCTTC
>TRBD2|TRBJ2-2|TRBV7-2|.
CASSLERGANTGELFF
TGTGCCAGCAGCTTGGAGCGGGGGGCGAACACCGGGGAGCTGTTTTTT
>.|TRBJ1-3|TRBV13|.
CASSSPAGNSGNTIYF
TGTGCCAGCAGCTCCCCGGCGGGGAACTCTGGAAACACCATATATTTT
>.|TRBJ1-1|TRBV5-1|.
CASSRQSMNTEAFF
TGCGCCAGCAGCCGACAGTCCATGAACACTGAAGCTTTCTTT
>.|TRBJ2-1|TRBV6-1|.
CASTKKGLDYNEQFF
TGTGCCAGCACTAAGAAGGGGCTAGACTACAATGAGCAGTTCTTC
>TRBD2|TRBJ2-1|TRBV27|.
CASSPGLAYNEQFF
TGTGCCAGCAGTCCTGGACTAGCTTACAATGAGCAGTTCTTC
>TRBD1|TRBJ2-7|TRBV19|.
CASSTHGQGSYEQYF
TGTGCCAGTAGTACCCATGGACAGGGCTCCTACGAGCAGTACTTC
>.|TRBJ2-5|TRBV6-5|.
CASAPGAHGFETQYF
TGTGCCAGCGCCCCGGGAGCCCACGGTTTTGAGACCCAGTACTTC
>.|TRBJ2-7|TRBV7-9|.
CASSPTGSYEQYF
TGTGCCAGCAGCCCCACAGGGTCCTACGAGCAGTACTTC
>.|TRBJ2-5|TRBV4-1|.
CASSQGDRSQETQYF
TGCGCCAGCAGCCAGGGAGACAGGTCCCAAGAGACCCAGTACTTC
>.|TRBJ1-3|TRBV4-2|.
CASSLAQSRGNTIYF
TGTGCCAGCAGCCTGGCACAAAGCCGGGGTAACACCATATATTTT
>TRBD1|TRBJ2-1|TRBV15|.
CATSRDRGTYNEQFF
TGTGCCACCAGCAGGGACAGGGGTACCTACAATGAGCAGTTCTTC
>TRBD1|TRBJ2-4|TRBV30|.
CAWSRTGSTNIQYF
TGTGCCTGGAGTCGGACAGGGTCTACGAACATTCAGTACTTC
>.|TRBJ1-5|TRBV15|.
CATSRDKKGVFFNQPQHF
TGTGCCACCAGCAGAGATAAGAAAGGGGTGTTCTTTAATCAGCCCCAGCATTTT
>.|TRBJ2-3|TRBV7-8|once
CASSPWDNRRTDTQYF
TGTGCCAGCAGCCCGTGGGACAATAGACGCACAGATACGCAGTATTTT
>TRBD1|TRBJ1-5|TRBV5-6|.
CASSPSGTGLDYQPQHF
TGTGCCAGCAGCCCGTCTGGGACAGGGTTAGATTATCAGCCCCAGCATTTT
>.|TRBJ1-2|TRBV4-1|.
CASSQVGGGRGYGYTF
TGCGCCAGCAGCCAAGTTGGGGGGGGCCGGGGCTATGGCTACACCTTC
>.|TRBJ2-2|TRBV11-3|few
CASSHTGGELFF
TGTGCCAGCAGTCATACCGGCGGGGAGCTGTTTTTT
>TRBD1|TRBJ2-7|TRBV5-8|.
CASSWGQVFDEQYF
TGTGCCAGCAGCTGGGGACAGGTCTTCGACGAGCAGTACTTC